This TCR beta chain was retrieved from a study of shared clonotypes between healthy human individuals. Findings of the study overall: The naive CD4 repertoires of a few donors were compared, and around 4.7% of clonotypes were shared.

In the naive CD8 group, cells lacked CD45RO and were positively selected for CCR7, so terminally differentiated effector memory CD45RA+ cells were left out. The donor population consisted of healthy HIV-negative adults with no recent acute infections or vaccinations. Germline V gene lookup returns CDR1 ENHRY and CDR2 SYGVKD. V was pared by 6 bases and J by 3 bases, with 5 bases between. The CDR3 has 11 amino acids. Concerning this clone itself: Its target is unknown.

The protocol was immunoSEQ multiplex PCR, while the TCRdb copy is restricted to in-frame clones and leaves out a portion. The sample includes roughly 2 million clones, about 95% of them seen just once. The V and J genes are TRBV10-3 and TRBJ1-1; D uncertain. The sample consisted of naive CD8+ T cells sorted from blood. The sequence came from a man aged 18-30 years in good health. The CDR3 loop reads CAIRTDTEAFF. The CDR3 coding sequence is TGTGCCATCAGGACGGACACTGAAGCTTTCTTT.